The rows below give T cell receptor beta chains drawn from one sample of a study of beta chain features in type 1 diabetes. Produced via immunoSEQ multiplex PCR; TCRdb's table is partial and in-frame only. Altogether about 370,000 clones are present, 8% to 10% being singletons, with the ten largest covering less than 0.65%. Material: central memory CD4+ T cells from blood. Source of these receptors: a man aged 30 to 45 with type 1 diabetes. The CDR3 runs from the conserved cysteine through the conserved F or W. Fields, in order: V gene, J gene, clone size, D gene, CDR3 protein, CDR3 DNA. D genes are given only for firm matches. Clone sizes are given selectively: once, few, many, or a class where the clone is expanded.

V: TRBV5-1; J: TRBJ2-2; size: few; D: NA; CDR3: CASSLDGANTGELFF; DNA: TGCGCCAGCAGCTTGGACGGGGCCAACACCGGGGAGCTGTTTTTT
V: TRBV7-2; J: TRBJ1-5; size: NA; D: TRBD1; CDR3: CASSPDRGSQPQHF; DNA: TGTGCCAGCAGCCCGGACAGGGGGAGTCAGCCCCAGCATTTT
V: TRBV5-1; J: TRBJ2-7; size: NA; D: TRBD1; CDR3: CASSLGGDSFEQYF; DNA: TGCGCCAGCAGCTTGGGAGGGGACAGCTTCGAGCAGTACTTC
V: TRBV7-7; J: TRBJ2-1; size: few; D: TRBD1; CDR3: CASSPTGQYNEQFF; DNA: TGTGCTAGCAGCCCGACGGGACAGTACAATGAGCAGTTCTTC
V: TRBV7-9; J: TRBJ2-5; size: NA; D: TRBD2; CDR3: CASSSGSNQETQYF; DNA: TGTGCCAGCAGCAGCGGGAGCAACCAAGAGACCCAGTACTTC
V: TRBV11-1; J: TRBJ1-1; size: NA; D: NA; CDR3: CASSLFSEGTEAFF; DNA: TGTGCCAGCAGCTTATTCTCCGAGGGGACAGAAGCTTTCTTT
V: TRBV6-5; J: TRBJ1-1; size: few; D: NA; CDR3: CASSYDQMMNTEAFF; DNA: TGTGCCAGCAGTTACGATCAGATGATGAACACTGAAGCTTTCTTT
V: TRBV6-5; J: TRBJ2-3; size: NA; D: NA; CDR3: CASSLRGAASTDTQYF; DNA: TGTGCCAGCAGTTTAAGGGGGGCAGCAAGCACAGATACGCAGTATTTT
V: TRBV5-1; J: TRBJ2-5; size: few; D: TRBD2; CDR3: CASSLLSGGMETQYF; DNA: TGCGCCAGCAGCTTGTTATCGGGAGGGATGGAGACCCAGTACTTC
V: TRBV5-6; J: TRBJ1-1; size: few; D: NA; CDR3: CASSLRRGEAFF; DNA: TGTGCCAGCAGCTTGCGGCGAGGGGAAGCTTTCTTT
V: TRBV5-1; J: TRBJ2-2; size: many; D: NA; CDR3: CASSSGRTGELFF; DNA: TGCGCCAGCAGCTCCGGTAGAACCGGGGAGCTGTTTTTT
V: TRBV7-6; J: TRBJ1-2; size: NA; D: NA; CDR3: CASSFPGGYGYTF; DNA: TGTGCCAGCTCCTTCCCCGGCGGCTATGGCTACACCTTC
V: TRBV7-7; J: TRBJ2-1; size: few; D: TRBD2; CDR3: CASSLGTTNEQFF; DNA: TGTGCTAGCAGCTTAGGGACTACCAATGAGCAGTTCTTC
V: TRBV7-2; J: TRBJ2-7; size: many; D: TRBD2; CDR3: CASSQRERDEQYF; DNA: TGTGCCAGCAGCCAGCGGGAGAGGGACGAGCAGTACTTC